This T cell receptor (beta chain) was captured by sequencing in a study of shared clonotypes between healthy human individuals. Study conclusions and caveats: Around 5% was the fraction of naive CD4 clonotypes found shared across several donors.

With regard to this clone: Its antigen is currently unknown.

V was trimmed by 5 bases and J by 2 bases, leaving 13 bases between them. Germline CDR1 reads MDHEN; CDR2 reads SYDVKM. This CDR3 is built from 14 residues. TCRdb's copy holds only in-frame clones and misses some; the assay was immunoSEQ multiplex PCR. Among under 650,000 clones listed, almost 97% were seen once. Source material: naive CD4+ T cells sorted from blood. Subset indicated: CD45RA+ positively selected. The TCR comes from a woman aged 25 to 39 in good health. The chain employs TRBV28 and TRBJ2-7; either TRBD1 or TRBD2 may supply D (5 bases each). The CDR3 nucleotides are TGTGCCAGCAGTCGTGGGGACGGCACCTACGAGCAGTACTTC. Protein sequence: CASSRGDGTYEQYF.